This T cell receptor (beta chain) was recovered during a study of PD-1 blockade in classical Hodgkin lymphoma. Time point reported: newly diagnosed, previously untreated cHL patient sample. This CDR3 is built from 14 residues. V was trimmed by 3 bases and J by 1 base, leaving 8 bases between them. Germline-derived CDR1 and CDR2 are SGHDT and YYEEEE. Sequencing was performed with immunoSEQ multiplex PCR; in TCRdb, only in-frame clones are kept and a portion is missing. The sample has about 30,000 clones, more than 85% seen once. For this clone: Its antigen is undetermined.

Study-wide results and caveats: Newly diagnosed patients reportedly had lower baseline TCR diversity than healthy donors.

Source material: peripheral blood mononuclear cells (PBMCs). This TCR was recovered from a human donor with classical Hodgkin lymphoma. The chain is built from TRBV5-6 and TRBJ1-5; a possible D gene is TRBD1 (5 bases). The CDR3, as DNA: TGTGCCAGCAGCTATCCAGGGAGCAATCAGCCCCAGCATTTT. Translated, it gives CASSYPGSNQPQHF. The variable domain in full, with the rest retrieved from reference TRBV5-6 and TRBJ1-5, is DAGVTQSPTHLIKTRGQQVTLRCSPKSGHDTVSWYQQALGQGPQFIFQYYEEEERQRGNFPDRFSGHQFPNYSSELNVNALLLGDSALYLCASSYPGSNQPQHFGDGTRLSIL.